This TCR beta chain stems from a study of cytomegalovirus exposure and HLA in healthy donors. Overall study findings and caveats: Earlier results showed most TCR beta V segments being productive about 87% or about 30% of the time. A few CMV-associated chains proved CMV antigen-specific in vitro.

On this clone: Its antigen remains unknown.

It was with 60 Vbeta and 13 Jbeta primers that the PCR ran. Clones were sequenced by immunoSEQ multiplex PCR, and TCRdb holds only the in-frame ones, with some missing. In the table there are roughly 96,000 clones, about 70% of which are singletons. The TCR originated in a female donor in good health and CMV-seropositive. Sequencing was done on a sample of PBMCs.

CDR3 region: CASSPGEGGYGYTF. CDR3 in DNA: TGTGCCAGCAGTCCCGGGGAGGGCGGTTATGGCTACACCTTC. This chain connects TRBV6-6 to TRBJ1-2, with D hard to call. Trimming took 5 bases from V and 5 from J, leaving 15 bases between them. The CDR3 loop spans 14 amino acids. Germline lookup yields CDR1 MNHNY and CDR2 SVGAGI (reference sequence).